The TCR beta chain under discussion was sequenced for a study of cytomegalovirus exposure and HLA in healthy donors. Notes on the study in general: Some V segments, TRBV6-2 and TRBV6-3 among them, were indistinguishable and were therefore excluded. The study labeled approximately 150 TCR beta chains cytomegalovirus-associated. Prior analysis indicated that the majority of TCR beta V segments exhibited productivity approximately 87% or approximately 30% of the time.

This CDR3 is built from 15 residues. From germline, CDR1 is SGHTA and CDR2 FQGNSA. V lost 4 bases, J lost 2 bases, and 4 bases stayed unmatched. The PCR ran on 60 Vbeta and 13 Jbeta primers. As processed by the authors: Later analysis identified tens of millions of unique TCR beta chains, approximately 10 million shared. Using immunoSEQ multiplex PCR, the repertoire was profiled, and TCRdb retains in-frame clones only, with some absent. V and J calls and clone size are given by that table; D and trimming were obtained from the DNA. This sample's clone table lists roughly 150,000 clones. About this clone: Its antigen is unknown.

The source is a woman aged 45-60 years in good health and CMV-seronegative. The sample comprised PBMCs. This chain uses TRBV7-2 with TRBJ2-7, with TRBD2 matching over 11 bases. CDR3 in DNA: TGTGCCAGCAGCTCTAGTAGCGGGAGGGCCTACGAGCAGTACTTC. Amino acid sequence: CASSSSSGRAYEQYF.